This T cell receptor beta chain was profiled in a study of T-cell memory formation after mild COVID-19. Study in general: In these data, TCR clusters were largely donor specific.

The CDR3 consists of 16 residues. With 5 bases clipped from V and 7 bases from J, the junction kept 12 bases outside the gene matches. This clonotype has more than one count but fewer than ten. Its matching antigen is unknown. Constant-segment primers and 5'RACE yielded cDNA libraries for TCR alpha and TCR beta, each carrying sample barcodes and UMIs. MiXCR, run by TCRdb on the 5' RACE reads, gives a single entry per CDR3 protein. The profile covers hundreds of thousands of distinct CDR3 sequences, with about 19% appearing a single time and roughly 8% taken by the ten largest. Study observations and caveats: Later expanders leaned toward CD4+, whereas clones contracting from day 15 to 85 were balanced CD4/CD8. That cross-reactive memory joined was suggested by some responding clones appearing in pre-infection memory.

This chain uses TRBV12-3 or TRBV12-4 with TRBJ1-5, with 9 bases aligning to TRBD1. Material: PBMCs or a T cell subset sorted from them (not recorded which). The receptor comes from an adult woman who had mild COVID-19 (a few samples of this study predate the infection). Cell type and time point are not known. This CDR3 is CASSLPGTGQGQPQHF. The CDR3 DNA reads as TGTGCCAGCAGTCTGCCCGGGACAGGGCAAGGGCAGCCCCAGCATTTT.